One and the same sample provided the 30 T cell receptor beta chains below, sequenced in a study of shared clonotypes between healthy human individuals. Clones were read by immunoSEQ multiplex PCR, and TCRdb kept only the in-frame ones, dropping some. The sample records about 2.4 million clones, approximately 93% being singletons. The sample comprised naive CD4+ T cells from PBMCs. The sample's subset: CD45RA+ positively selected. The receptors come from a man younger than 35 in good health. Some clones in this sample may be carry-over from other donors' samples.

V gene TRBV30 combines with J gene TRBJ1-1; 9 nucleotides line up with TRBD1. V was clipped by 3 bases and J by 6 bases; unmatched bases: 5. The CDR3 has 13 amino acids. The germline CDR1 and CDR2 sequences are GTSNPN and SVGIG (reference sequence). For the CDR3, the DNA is TGTGCCTGGAGGGAGGACAGGGGTGCTGAAGCTTTCTTT. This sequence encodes CAWREDRGAEAFF.

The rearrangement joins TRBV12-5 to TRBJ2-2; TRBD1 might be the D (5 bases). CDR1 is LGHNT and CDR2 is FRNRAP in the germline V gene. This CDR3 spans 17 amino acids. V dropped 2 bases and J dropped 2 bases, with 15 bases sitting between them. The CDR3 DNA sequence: TGTGCTAGTGGTTTGTCTACGGCAGGGTTTAACACCGGGGAGCTGTTTTTT. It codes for CASGLSTAGFNTGELFF.

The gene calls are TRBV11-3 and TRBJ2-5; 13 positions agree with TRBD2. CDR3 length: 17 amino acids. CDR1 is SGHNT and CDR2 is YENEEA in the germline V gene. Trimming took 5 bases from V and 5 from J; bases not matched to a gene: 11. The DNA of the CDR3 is TGTGCCAGCAGCGAAACCTCGGGACTAGCGGGATATGAGACCCAGTACTTC. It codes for CASSETSGLAGYETQYF.

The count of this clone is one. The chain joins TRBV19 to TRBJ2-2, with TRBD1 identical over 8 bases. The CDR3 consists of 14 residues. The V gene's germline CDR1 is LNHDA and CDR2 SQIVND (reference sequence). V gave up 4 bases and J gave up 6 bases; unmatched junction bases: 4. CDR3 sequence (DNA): TGTGCCAGTAGTACTCCAGGGGGCCCCGGGGAGCTGTTTTTT. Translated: CASSTPGGPGELFF.

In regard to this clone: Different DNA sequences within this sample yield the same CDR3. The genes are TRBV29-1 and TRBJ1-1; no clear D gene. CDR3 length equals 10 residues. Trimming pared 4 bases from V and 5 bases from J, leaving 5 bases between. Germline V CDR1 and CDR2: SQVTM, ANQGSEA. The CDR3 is CSVGRTEAFF. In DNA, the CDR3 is TGCAGCGTTGGGCGGACTGAAGCTTTCTTT.

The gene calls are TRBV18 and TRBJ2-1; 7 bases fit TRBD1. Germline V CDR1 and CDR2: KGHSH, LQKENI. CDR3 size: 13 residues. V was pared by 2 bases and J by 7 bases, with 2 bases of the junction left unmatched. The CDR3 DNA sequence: TGTGCCAGCTCACCAAGGGGGCGAAATGAGCAGTTCTTC. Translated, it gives CASSPRGRNEQFF.

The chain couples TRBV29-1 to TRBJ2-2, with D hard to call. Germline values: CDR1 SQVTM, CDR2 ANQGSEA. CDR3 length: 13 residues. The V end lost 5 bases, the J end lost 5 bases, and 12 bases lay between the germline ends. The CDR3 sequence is CSVLNGRTGELFF. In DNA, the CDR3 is TGCAGCGTTCTGAACGGTCGGACCGGGGAGCTGTTTTTT.

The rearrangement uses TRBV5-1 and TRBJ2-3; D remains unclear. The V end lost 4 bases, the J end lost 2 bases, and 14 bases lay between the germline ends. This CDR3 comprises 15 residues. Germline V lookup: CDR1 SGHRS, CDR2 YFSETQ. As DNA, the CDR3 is TGCGCCAGCAGCCCCGTGATGATTGCCACAGATACGCAGTATTTT. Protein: CASSPVMIATDTQYF. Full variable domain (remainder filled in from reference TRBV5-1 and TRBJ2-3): KAGVTQTPRYLIKTRGQQVTLSCSPISGHRSVSWYQQTPGQGLQFLFEYFSETQRNKGNFPGRFSGRQFSNSRSEMNVSTLELGDSALYLCASSPVMIATDTQYFGPGTRLTVL.

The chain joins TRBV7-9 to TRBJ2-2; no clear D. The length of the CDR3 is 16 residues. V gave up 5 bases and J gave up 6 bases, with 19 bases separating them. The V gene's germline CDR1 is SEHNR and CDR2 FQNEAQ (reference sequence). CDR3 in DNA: TGTGCCAGCAGCCACTCCGGTACATATTACTCCGGGGAGCTGTTTTTT. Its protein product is CASSHSGTYYSGELFF. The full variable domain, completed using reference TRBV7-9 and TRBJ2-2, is DTGVSQNPRHKITKRGQNVTFRCDPISEHNRLYWYRQTLGQGPEFLTYFQNEAQLEKSRLLSDRFSAERPKGSFSTLEIQRTEQGDSAMYLCASSHSGTYYSGELFFGEGSRLTVL.

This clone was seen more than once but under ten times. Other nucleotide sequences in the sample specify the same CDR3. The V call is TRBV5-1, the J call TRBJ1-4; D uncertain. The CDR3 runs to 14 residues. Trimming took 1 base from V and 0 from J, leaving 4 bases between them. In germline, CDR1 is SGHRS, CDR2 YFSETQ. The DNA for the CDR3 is TGCGCCAGCAGCTTGACAGCAACTAATGAAAAACTGTTTTTT. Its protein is CASSLTATNEKLFF.

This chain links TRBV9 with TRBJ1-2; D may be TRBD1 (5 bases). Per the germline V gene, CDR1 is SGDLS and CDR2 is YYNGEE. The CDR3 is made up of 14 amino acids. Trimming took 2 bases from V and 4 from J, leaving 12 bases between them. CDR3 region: CASSVTGTGYGYTF. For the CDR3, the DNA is TGTGCCAGCAGCGTTACCGGGACGGGCTATGGCTACACCTTC.

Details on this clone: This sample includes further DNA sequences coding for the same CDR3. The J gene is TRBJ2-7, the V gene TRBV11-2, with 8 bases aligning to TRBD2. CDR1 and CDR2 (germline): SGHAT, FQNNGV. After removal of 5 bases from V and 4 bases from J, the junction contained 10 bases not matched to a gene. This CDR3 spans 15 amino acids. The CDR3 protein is CASSPGAGGTYEQYF. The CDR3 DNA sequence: TGTGCCAGCAGCCCGGGGGCGGGAGGAACTTACGAGCAGTACTTC.

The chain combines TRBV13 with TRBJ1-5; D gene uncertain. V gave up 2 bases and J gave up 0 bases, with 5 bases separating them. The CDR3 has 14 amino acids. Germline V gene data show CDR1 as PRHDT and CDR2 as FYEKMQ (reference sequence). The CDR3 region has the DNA TGTGCCAGCAGCTTAAGGTATAGCAATCAGCCCCAGCATTTT. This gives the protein CASSLRYSNQPQHF.

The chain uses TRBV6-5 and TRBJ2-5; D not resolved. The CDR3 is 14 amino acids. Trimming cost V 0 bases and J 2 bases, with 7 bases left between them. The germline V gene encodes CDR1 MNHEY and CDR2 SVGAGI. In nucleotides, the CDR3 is TGTGCCAGCAGTTACTCGTACACACAAGAGACCCAGTACTTC. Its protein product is CASSYSYTQETQYF.

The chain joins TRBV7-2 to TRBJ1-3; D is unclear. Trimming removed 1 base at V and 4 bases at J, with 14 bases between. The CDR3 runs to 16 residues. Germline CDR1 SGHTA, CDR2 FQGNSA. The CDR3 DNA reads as TGTGCCAGCAGCTTAGGACCGACGGGATACGGAAACACCATATATTTT. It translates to CASSLGPTGYGNTIYF.

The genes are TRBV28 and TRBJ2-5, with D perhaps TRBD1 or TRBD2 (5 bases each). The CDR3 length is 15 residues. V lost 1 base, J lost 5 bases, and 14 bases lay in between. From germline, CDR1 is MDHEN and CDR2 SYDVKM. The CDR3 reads CASSLLGTGRETQYF. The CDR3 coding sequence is TGTGCCAGCAGTTTATTGGGAACGGGGCGTGAGACCCAGTACTTC. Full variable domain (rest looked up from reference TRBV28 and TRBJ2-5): DVKVTQSSRYLVKRTGEKVFLECVQDMDHENMFWYRQDPGLGLRLIYFSYDVKMKEKGDIPEGYSVSREKKERFSLILESASTNQTSMYLCASSLLGTGRETQYFGPGTRLLVL.

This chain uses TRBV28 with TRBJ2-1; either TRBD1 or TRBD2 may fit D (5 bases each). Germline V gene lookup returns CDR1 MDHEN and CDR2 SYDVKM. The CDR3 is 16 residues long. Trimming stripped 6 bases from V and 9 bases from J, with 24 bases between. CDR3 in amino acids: CASSLGSGLRGAEQFF. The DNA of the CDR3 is TGTGCCAGCAGCCTGGGGTCCGGACTTAGGGGCGCTGAGCAGTTCTTC.

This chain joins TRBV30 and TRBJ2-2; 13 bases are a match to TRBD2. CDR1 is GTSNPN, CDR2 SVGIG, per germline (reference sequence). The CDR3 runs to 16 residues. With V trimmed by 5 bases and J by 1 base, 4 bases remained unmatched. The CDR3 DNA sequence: TGTGCCTGGGACGGGACTAGCGGGAAGAACACCGGGGAGCTGTTTTTT. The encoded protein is CAWDGTSGKNTGELFF.

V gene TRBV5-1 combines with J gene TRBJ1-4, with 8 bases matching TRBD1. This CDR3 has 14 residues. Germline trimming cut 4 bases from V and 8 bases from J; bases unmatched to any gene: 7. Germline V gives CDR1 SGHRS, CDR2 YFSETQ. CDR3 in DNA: TGCGCCAGCAGCCGGGACAGGCTGGGCGAAAAACTGTTTTTT. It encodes CASSRDRLGEKLFF.

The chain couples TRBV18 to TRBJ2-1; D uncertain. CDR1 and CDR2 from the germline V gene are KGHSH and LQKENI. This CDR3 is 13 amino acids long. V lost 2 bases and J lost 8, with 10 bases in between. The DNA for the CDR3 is TGTGCCAGCTCACCATTCGAAGTCGATGAGCAGTTCTTC. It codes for CASSPFEVDEQFF.

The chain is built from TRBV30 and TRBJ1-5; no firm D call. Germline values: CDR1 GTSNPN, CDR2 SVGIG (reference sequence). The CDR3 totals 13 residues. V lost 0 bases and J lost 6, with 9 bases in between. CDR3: CAWSVNHGQPQHF. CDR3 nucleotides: TGTGCCTGGAGTGTAAACCACGGTCAGCCCCAGCATTTT.

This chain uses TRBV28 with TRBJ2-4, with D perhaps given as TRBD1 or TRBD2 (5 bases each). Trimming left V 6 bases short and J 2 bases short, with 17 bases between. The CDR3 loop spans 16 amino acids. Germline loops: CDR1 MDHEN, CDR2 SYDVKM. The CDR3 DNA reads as TGTGCCAGCAGCCTTACCGGGGCTCTACCCAAAAACATTCAGTACTTC. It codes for CASSLTGALPKNIQYF.

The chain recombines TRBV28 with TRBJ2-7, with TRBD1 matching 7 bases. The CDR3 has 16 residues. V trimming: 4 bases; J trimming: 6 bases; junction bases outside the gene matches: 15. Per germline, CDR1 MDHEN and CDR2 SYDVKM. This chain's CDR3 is CASSCPSGGRVCEQYF. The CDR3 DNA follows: TGTGCCAGCAGTTGTCCTTCAGGGGGAAGGGTTTGCGAGCAGTACTTC.

The CDR3 DNA follows: TGTGCCTGGAGTACGGTCGGCAACACTGAAGCTTTCTTT. It translates to CAWSTVGNTEAFF. The gene calls are TRBV30 and TRBJ1-1; no reliable D call. Germline-derived CDR1 and CDR2 are GTSNPN and SVGIG (reference sequence). Between the trimmed V and J ends, which lost 2 bases and 2 bases, there was a span of 9 bases. This CDR3 has 13 residues.

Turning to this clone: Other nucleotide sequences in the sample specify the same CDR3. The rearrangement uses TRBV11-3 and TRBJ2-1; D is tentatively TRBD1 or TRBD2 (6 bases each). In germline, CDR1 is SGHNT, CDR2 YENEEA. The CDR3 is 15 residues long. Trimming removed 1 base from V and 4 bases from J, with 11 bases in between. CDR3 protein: CASSLGGGLYNEQFF. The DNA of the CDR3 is TGTGCCAGCAGCTTAGGAGGGGGACTTTACAATGAGCAGTTCTTC.

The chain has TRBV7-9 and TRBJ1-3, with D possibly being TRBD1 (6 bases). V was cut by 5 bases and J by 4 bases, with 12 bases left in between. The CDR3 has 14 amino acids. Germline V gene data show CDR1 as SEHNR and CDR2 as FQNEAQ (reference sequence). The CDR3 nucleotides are TGTGCCAGCAGCCTCGCAGGGGTCGGAAACACCATATATTTT. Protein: CASSLAGVGNTIYF.

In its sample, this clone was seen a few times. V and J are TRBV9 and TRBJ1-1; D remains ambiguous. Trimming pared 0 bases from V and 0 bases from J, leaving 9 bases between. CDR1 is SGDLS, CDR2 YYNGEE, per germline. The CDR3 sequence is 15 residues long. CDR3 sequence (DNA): TGTGCCAGCAGCGTAGCTGGGGAAATGAACACTGAAGCTTTCTTT. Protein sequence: CASSVAGEMNTEAFF.

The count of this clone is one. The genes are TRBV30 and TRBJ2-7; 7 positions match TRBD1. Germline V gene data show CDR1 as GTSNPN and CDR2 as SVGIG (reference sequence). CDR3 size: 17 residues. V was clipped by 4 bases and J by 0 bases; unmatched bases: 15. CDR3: CAWIQSLSRDSSYEQYF. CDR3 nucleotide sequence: TGTGCCTGGATTCAAAGCCTATCCCGGGACAGCTCCTACGAGCAGTACTTC.

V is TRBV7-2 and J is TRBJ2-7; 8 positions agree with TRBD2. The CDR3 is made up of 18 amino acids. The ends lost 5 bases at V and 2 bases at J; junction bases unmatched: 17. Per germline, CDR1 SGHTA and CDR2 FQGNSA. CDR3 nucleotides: TGTGCCAGCAGCCCCGCGTCTTTGGCGGGAGGTGATCCCTACGAGCAGTACTTC. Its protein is CASSPASLAGGDPYEQYF. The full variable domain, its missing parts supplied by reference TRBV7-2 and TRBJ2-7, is GAGVSQSPSNKVTEKGKDVELRCDPISGHTALYWYRQSLGQGLEFLIYFQGNSAPDKSGLPSDRFSAERTGGSVSTLTIQRTQQEDSAVYLCASSPASLAGGDPYEQYFGPGTRLTVT.

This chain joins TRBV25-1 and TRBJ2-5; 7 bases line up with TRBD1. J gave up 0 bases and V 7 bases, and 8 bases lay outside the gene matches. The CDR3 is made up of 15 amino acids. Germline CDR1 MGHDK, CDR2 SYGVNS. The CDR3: CASTDRTVYQETQYF. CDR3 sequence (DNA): TGTGCCAGCACGGACAGGACGGTATACCAAGAGACCCAGTACTTC.